These T cell receptor beta chains were read from a single sample in a study of blood T cell repertoires in COVID-19. Produced via immunoSEQ multiplex PCR; TCRdb's table is partial and in-frame only. The sample includes roughly 250,000 clones, approximately 80% of them seen just once. The source material was peripheral blood. The receptor set was obtained from a woman aged 80 or over with acute or convalescent COVID-19. Each CDR3 is given without its conserved first and last residue. The D gene is left open where the match is weak. A row's size may be missing; if present it is once, few, many or a size class.

v_call	d_call	clone_size	cdr3_aa
TRBV6-2/TRBV6-3	-	-	ASSRPAEVTKNIQY
TRBV7-8	-	-	ASSLYPDTQY
TRBV6-5	-	once	ASSYGANYGYT
TRBV15	TRBD1	-	ATSRDRGLSYEQY
TRBV6-5	-	-	ASSLGQILYEQY
TRBV5-4	TRBD2	-	ASSGGTSSEQY
TRBV11-2	-	-	ASSLGLYNSPLH
TRBV4-1	TRBD1	once	ASSQGALGTGPNEQF
TRBV5-4	TRBD2	-	ASRPRGGPHTQY
TRBV6-2/TRBV6-3	TRBD2	-	ASSSTAGGKHNEQF
TRBV11-1	TRBD1	few	ASSFRTGGNTEAF
TRBV10-2	TRBD1	-	ASSVPSTGGGEQF
TRBV19	-	-	ASIRGLSGANVLT
TRBV3-1/TRBV3-2	TRBD1	-	ASSHFTGGGNTIY
TRBV28	TRBD1	few	ASSSLGTDKEPQH
TRBV19	TRBD1	-	ASSIGGTGAYNEQF
TRBV19	-	-	ASSMQGSGNQPQH
TRBV7-9	-	-	ASSARGPRDYYEQY
TRBV7-3	-	-	ASSLTGGTNYGYT
TRBV6-5	-	many	ASSYESVFSPLH
TRBV7-9	-	-	ASSRGGGLQETQY
TRBV5-1	-	-	ASSVAGARGYT